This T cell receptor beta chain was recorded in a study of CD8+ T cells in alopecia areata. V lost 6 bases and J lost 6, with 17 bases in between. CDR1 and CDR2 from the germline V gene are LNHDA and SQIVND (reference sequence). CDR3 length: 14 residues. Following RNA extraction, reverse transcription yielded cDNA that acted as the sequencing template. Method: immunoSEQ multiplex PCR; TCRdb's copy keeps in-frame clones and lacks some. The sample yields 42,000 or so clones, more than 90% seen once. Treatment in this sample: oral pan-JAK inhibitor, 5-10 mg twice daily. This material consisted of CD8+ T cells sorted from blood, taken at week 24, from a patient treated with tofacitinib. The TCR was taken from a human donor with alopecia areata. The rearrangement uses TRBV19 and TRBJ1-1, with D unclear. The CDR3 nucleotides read TGTGCCAGTAGCATCTACGGTTCGGTCGCTGAAGCTTTCTTT. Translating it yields CASSIYGSVAEAFF.